Listed here are 27 T cell receptor beta chains from one sample, sequenced in a study of shared clonotypes between healthy human individuals (TCRdb year 2020). CD8 naive samples consisted of CD45RO-negative cells that were positively selected for CCR7, yielding a CD45RA+CCR7+ population without TemRA cells. Library construction relied on the immunoSEQ multiplex PCR assay. TCRdb obtained this table from immuneACCESS and retained in-frame rearrangements with V and J assigned. These tables miss some clones; where compared with another copy, unresolved V genes account for less than half of the shortfall, and the remainder is unexplained. Across this sample there are around 1.9 million clones, with about 92% seen only once. Under 2% of the sample belongs to the ten largest clones. The sample consisted of naive CD8+ T cells from PBMCs. The intended sense of this specimen's cell subset or site label: CD45RA+CCR7+. The origin of the receptors is a man aged 18-30 years in good health. Some clones in this sample may be carry-over from other donors' samples.

This rearrangement joins TRBV7-6 to TRBJ2-7; TRBD1 is a possible D gene (6 bases). Germline V gives CDR1 SGHVS, CDR2 FNYEAQ. Deletions cut 3 bases from V and 0 bases from J, with 15 bases between. This CDR3 has 16 amino acids. For the CDR3, the DNA is TGTGCCAGCAGCTTGGGGTCAGGGGAGAGCTCCTACGAGCAGTACTTC. Amino acid sequence: CASSLGSGESSYEQYF.

V usage is TRBV28 and J usage is TRBJ2-7; the D call may be TRBD1 or TRBD2 (5 bases each). The germline V gene encodes CDR1 MDHEN and CDR2 SYDVKM. V was clipped by 6 bases and J by 3 bases, with 21 bases between them. The CDR3 contains 16 residues. CDR3 nucleotides: TGTGCCAGCAGACCCATCAGGGACCCGCGGCTCTACGAGCAGTACTTC. As protein: CASRPIRDPRLYEQYF. The full variable domain, with the rest looked up from reference TRBV28 and TRBJ2-7, is DVKVTQSSRYLVKRTGEKVFLECVQDMDHENMFWYRQDPGLGLRLIYFSYDVKMKEKGDIPEGYSVSREKKERFSLILESASTNQTSMYLCASRPIRDPRLYEQYFGPGTRLTVT.

This chain uses TRBV5-4 with TRBJ2-1; perhaps D is TRBD1 or TRBD2 (5 bases each). CDR3 length: 14 amino acids. The germline gives CDR1 SGHNT, CDR2 YYREEE (reference sequence). V lost 9 bases to trimming and J lost 0 bases, with 13 bases between them. CDR3 DNA sequence: TGTGCCACCTGCCCGGGGCGCTCCTACAATGAGCAGTTCTTC. Its translation is CATCPGRSYNEQFF.

V is TRBV6-1 and J is TRBJ1-2; 7 bases agree with TRBD1. V trimming: 2 bases; J trimming: 4 bases; junction bases outside the gene matches: 4. Germline assignment: CDR1 MNHNS and CDR2 SASEGT. The CDR3 totals 14 residues. This CDR3 reads CASSERQGTYGYTF. Here the CDR3 DNA reads TGTGCCAGCAGTGAACGACAGGGCACCTATGGCTACACCTTC.

The V call is TRBV28, the J call TRBJ2-5; D not certain. The CDR3 loop spans 14 amino acids. The germline V gene encodes CDR1 MDHEN and CDR2 SYDVKM. V lost 7 bases, J lost 5 bases, and 17 bases lay in between. The CDR3 here is CASKPFLGLETQYF. DNA for the CDR3: TGTGCCAGCAAACCATTCTTAGGTCTGGAGACCCAGTACTTC.

The CDR3 is CASSLRSAGVGDEQYF. The CDR3 bases are TGTGCCAGCAGTTTACGGTCCGCAGGGGTAGGGGACGAGCAGTACTTC. The chain employs TRBV28 and TRBJ2-7; the D gene is possibly TRBD1 (6 bases). Trimming took off 2 bases at V and 5 bases at J, with 19 bases between the two ends. The CDR3 consists of 16 residues. Per the germline V gene, CDR1 is MDHEN and CDR2 is SYDVKM.

This clone was counted once. The chain recombines TRBV2 with TRBJ2-2; perhaps TRBD1 as D (6 bases). Germline V gives CDR1 SNHLY, CDR2 FYNNEI. With 7 bases removed from V and 1 base from J, the gap between germline ends came to 16 bases. The CDR3 spans 16 residues. CDR3 residues: CASIESRTENTGELFF. For the CDR3, the DNA is TGTGCCAGCATCGAGTCTCGGACAGAGAACACCGGGGAGCTGTTTTTT.

The J gene is TRBJ2-4, the V gene TRBV27; D may correspond to TRBD1 or TRBD2 (5 bases each). V was trimmed by 4 bases and J by 9 bases, leaving 19 bases between them. Germline V gene lookup returns CDR1 MNHEY and CDR2 SMNVEV (reference sequence). The CDR3 loop spans 15 amino acids. CDR3 DNA sequence: TGTGCCAGCAGTTCTCACATGAGGGGCTTAACCATTCAGTACTTC. This gives the protein CASSSHMRGLTIQYF.

This sequence joins TRBV10-1 and TRBJ2-2, with 10 bases matching TRBD1. Germline lookup yields CDR1 WNHNN and CDR2 SYGVQD (reference sequence). CDR3 length: 17 amino acids. The V segment lost 7 bases and the J segment 6 bases; nucleotides outside the gene matches: 14. The CDR3 loop is CASTDGPGQGIAGELFF. The CDR3 DNA follows: TGCGCCAGCACAGACGGACCGGGACAGGGGATCGCCGGGGAGCTGTTTTTT.

The V and J genes are TRBV15 and TRBJ2-3, with D possibly being TRBD1 or TRBD2 (5 bases each). Germline V gives CDR1 LNHNV, CDR2 YYDKDF (reference sequence). The CDR3 length is 15 residues. Trimming took off 8 bases at V and 2 bases at J, with 17 bases between the two ends. In DNA, the CDR3 is TGTGCCACCGGGACGCGGGCGGGCCACACAGATACGCAGTATTTT. This gives the protein CATGTRAGHTDTQYF.

This clone was observed once. The chain joins TRBV27 to TRBJ2-3; D is possibly TRBD1 (6 bases). The CDR3 length is 14 residues. The V gene's germline CDR1 is MNHEY and CDR2 SMNVEV (reference sequence). The ends were cut back, 6 bases at V and 2 bases at J, with 12 bases in the middle. This chain's CDR3 is CASRYRANTDTQYF. CDR3 sequence (DNA): TGTGCCAGCAGGTACAGGGCGAACACAGATACGCAGTATTTT.

The rearrangement links TRBV11-2 to TRBJ2-5; 9 bases are shared with TRBD1. The CDR3 runs 16 residues. V gave up 5 bases and J gave up 4 bases; unmatched junction bases: 11. Germline V gene data show CDR1 as SGHAT and CDR2 as FQNNGV. For the CDR3, the DNA is TGTGCCAGCAGCCATTCGGACAGGGGATTTGGAGAGACCCAGTACTTC. This sequence encodes CASSHSDRGFGETQYF.

This chain joins TRBV9 and TRBJ2-1; tentatively, D is TRBD1 (6 bases). CDR3 length: 16 amino acids. Trimming took 0 bases from V and 8 from J, leaving 18 bases between them. Germline V gene sequence: CDR1 SGDLS, CDR2 YYNGEE. The CDR3 region has the DNA TGTGCCAGCAGCGTAGAGGGGGTGCCTCTGCCTCATGAGCAGTTCTTC. The encoded protein is CASSVEGVPLPHEQFF.

This clone was observed a few times. Relative to the germline gene, one junction end is altered; a read error may explain this. The rearrangement joins TRBV30 to TRBJ1-1; the D is unclear. The CDR3 runs 12 residues. Germline V lookup: CDR1 GTSNPN, CDR2 SVGIG (reference sequence). This chain's CDR3 is CAWVGLTSEAFF. The CDR3 DNA sequence: TGTGCCTGGGTCGGACTTACCTCTGAGGCTTTCTTT.

J is TRBJ2-7 and V is TRBV27; D unresolved. The CDR3 has 14 residues. V lost 3 bases to trimming and J lost 3 bases, with 12 bases between them. Germline V gene data show CDR1 as MNHEY and CDR2 as SMNVEV (reference sequence). The CDR3 region is CASSFVSDYYEQYF. The CDR3 region has the DNA TGTGCCAGCAGTTTCGTTTCCGATTACTACGAGCAGTACTTC.

V usage is TRBV15 and J usage is TRBJ2-5, with D possibly matching TRBD1 (5 bases). This CDR3 contains 16 residues. The V gene lost 0 bases and the J gene lost 5 bases, with 16 bases spanning the gap. Germline lookup yields CDR1 LNHNV and CDR2 YYDKDF (reference sequence). The CDR3 DNA sequence: TGTGCCACCAGCAGAGATTTGCGGACACCGTGGGAGACCCAGTACTTC. It is translated as CATSRDLRTPWETQYF.

This chain connects TRBV9 to TRBJ1-5; 10 bases map to TRBD1. Germline CDR1 SGDLS, CDR2 YYNGEE. Trimming took 3 bases from V and 4 from J; bases not matched to a gene: 7. CDR3 length equals 16 residues. The CDR3 loop is CASSGGQGLSNQPQHF. In DNA, the CDR3 is TGTGCCAGCAGCGGGGGACAGGGGCTAAGTAATCAGCCCCAGCATTTT.

The chain employs TRBV7-9 and TRBJ2-2; perhaps TRBD1 as D (5 bases). V lost 0 bases, J lost 2 bases, and 13 bases lay in between. Per the germline V gene, CDR1 is SEHNR and CDR2 is FQNEAQ (reference sequence). The length of the CDR3 is 17 residues. DNA for the CDR3: TGTGCCAGCAGCTTAGCCCCAGGGTGGATCAACACCGGGGAGCTGTTTTTT. Translating gives CASSLAPGWINTGELFF.

V gene TRBV11-2 combines with J gene TRBJ1-4, with 9 bases aligning to TRBD1. Germline loops: CDR1 SGHAT, CDR2 FQNNGV. There are 15 residues in the CDR3. J was trimmed by 7 bases and V by 3 bases; bases with no gene match: 6. The CDR3 bases are TGTGCCAGCAGCTTTAACAGGGGGCTTTTTGAAAAACTGTTTTTT. Translating gives CASSFNRGLFEKLFF.

Details on this clone: This sample includes further DNA sequences coding for the same CDR3. The chain uses TRBV27 and TRBJ2-7; D is perhaps TRBD2 (5 bases). The V gene lost 2 bases and the J gene lost 4 bases, with 9 bases spanning the gap. Germline loops: CDR1 MNHEY, CDR2 SMNVEV (reference sequence). This CDR3 is 13 amino acids long. The DNA of the CDR3 is TGTGCCAGCAGTTTAGGGAGAACTTACGAGCAGTACTTC. This translates into CASSLGRTYEQYF.

This clone was recorded a few times. The rearrangement links TRBV29-1 to TRBJ1-1; D ambiguous. Trimming pared 3 bases from V and 6 bases from J, leaving 11 bases between. Germline values: CDR1 SQVTM, CDR2 ANQGSEA. The CDR3 is made up of 12 amino acids. CDR3 sequence: CSVDLGLPEAFF. The CDR3 DNA reads TGCAGCGTTGACCTGGGTCTCCCTGAAGCTTTCTTT.

The chain is built from TRBV7-9 and TRBJ2-7; D unresolved. The germline V gene has CDR1 SEHNR and CDR2 FQNEAQ (reference sequence). The ends were cut back, 4 bases at V and 1 base at J, with 8 bases in the middle. The CDR3 sequence is 13 residues long. CDR3 coding DNA: TGTGCCAGCAGCTGGAAGGGTTCCTACGAGCAGTACTTC. As protein: CASSWKGSYEQYF. Full variable domain (remainder filled in from reference TRBV7-9 and TRBJ2-7): DTGVSQNPRHKITKRGQNVTFRCDPISEHNRLYWYRQTLGQGPEFLTYFQNEAQLEKSRLLSDRFSAERPKGSFSTLEIQRTEQGDSAMYLCASSWKGSYEQYFGPGTRLTVT.

The CDR3 reads CASSLAAGRYTEAFF. In DNA, the CDR3 is TGTGCCAGCAGCTTAGCGGCAGGGAGGTACACTGAAGCTTTCTTT. V is TRBV7-9 and J is TRBJ1-1; possibly TRBD1 for D (5 bases). Trimming left V 0 bases short and J 3 bases short, with 11 bases between. The germline gives CDR1 SEHNR, CDR2 FQNEAQ (reference sequence). The CDR3 has 15 amino acids.

This rearrangement joins TRBV2 to TRBJ1-2, with 7 bases fitting TRBD1. V lost 3 bases, J lost 4 bases, and 8 bases stayed unmatched. The CDR3 is 15 amino acids. Germline V CDR1 and CDR2: SNHLY, FYNNEI. CDR3 sequence reads: CASSESRGLGYGYTF. The CDR3 bases are TGTGCCAGCAGTGAGTCAAGGGGGCTAGGCTATGGCTACACCTTC.

This chain joins TRBV30 and TRBJ2-7, with TRBD1 matching over 9 bases. With 4 bases clipped from V and 7 bases from J, the junction kept 8 bases outside the gene matches. Germline CDR1 and CDR2: GTSNPN and SVGIG (reference sequence). This CDR3 has 13 residues. CDR3 residues: CAWKDRGYGEQYF. CDR3 coding DNA: TGTGCCTGGAAGGACAGGGGTTATGGGGAGCAGTACTTC. Using reference TRBV30 and TRBJ2-7 for the parts outside the CDR3, the full variable domain is SQTIHQWPATLVQPVGSPLSLECTVEGTSNPNLYWYRQAAGRGLQLLFYSVGIGQISSEVPQNLSASRPQDRQFILSSKKLLLSDSGFYLCAWKDRGYGEQYFGPGTRLTVT.

The chain couples TRBV7-6 to TRBJ2-7; D is uncertain. The CDR3 contains 15 residues. CDR1 SGHVS and CDR2 FNYEAQ come from the germline V gene. The V end was cut by 1 base, the J end by 3 bases, with 13 bases between. This CDR3 is CASSLGRNRLYEQYF. CDR3 coding DNA: TGTGCCAGCAGCTTAGGACGGAACCGACTCTACGAGCAGTACTTC.

This clone was observed once. The same CDR3 arises from other DNA sequences in this sample as well. V and J are TRBV18 and TRBJ2-1; possibly TRBD1 or TRBD2 for D (5 bases each). CDR1 is KGHSH, CDR2 LQKENI, per germline. Trimming shortened V by 1 base and J by 3 bases, and 7 bases separated the two germline ends. The CDR3 runs to 14 residues. The CDR3: CASSPQRGYNEQFF. In nucleotides, the CDR3 is TGTGCCAGCTCACCACAGAGGGGCTACAATGAGCAGTTCTTC.